This TCR beta chain was recorded in a study of blood T cells in healthy people across ages. This clonotype was picked up a small number of times. Together with a sample-barcoded 5' primer, a J-beta primer mix was included in a second PCR lasting about 6 to 12 cycles. TCRdb called the 5' RACE reads again in MiXCR, with one record for every CDR3 protein. The profile shows some 850,000 distinct CDR3 sequences, more than 25% of them singletons. This same sample was also part of a study on T cells of mothers and their children. That publication notes: Material was donated by three healthy Caucasian mothers and their six children.

The sample comprised blood. The clonotype was recovered from a boy aged 5-17 years in good health.

CDR3 sequence: CASSFRQNTEAFF. Written as DNA, the CDR3 is TGCGCCAGCAGCTTCCGACAGAACACTGAAGCTTTCTTT. The chain uses TRBV5-1 and TRBJ1-1; D not certain. The CDR3 loop spans 13 amino acids. Trimming removed 2 bases from V and 1 base from J, with 6 bases in between. Germline CDR1 is SGHRS and CDR2 is YFSETQ.